What follows are 14 T cell receptor beta chains derived from one specimen sequenced in a study of tumor-infiltrating lymphocytes in oesophageal squamous cell carcinoma (dated by TCRdb to about 2016). To prepare the library, PCR was applied. Sequenced on an Illumina HiSeq 2000. Starting from the raw public reads, TCRdb applied fastp trimming at Q25, assembled clones with MiXCR and retained in-frame beta chains. Entries are consolidated by CDR3 protein sequence, retaining the most common genes and DNA. This sample has 15,000 to 20,000 distinct CDR3 sequences in its table, and roughly 40% of those were observed once. The leading ten clones occupy approximately 18% of the sample. Sequencing was carried out using normal esophageal tissue next to the tumor. These receptors were collected from a female donor with esophageal squamous cell carcinoma.

The V and J genes are TRBV7-2 and TRBJ2-3, with a possible D match to TRBD2 (6 bases). Trimming removed 2 bases from V and 4 bases from J, with 13 bases in between. CDR1 and CDR2 (germline): SGHTA, FQGNSA. This CDR3 is 15 amino acids long. The CDR3 nucleotides read TGTGCCAGCAGCTTATCCCTAGGGAGGCCAGATACGCAGTATTTT. Residues: CASSLSLGRPDTQYF.

This clonotype was detected ten times or more. The chain employs TRBV27 and TRBJ2-5; 10 bases align to TRBD1. Germline assignment: CDR1 MNHEY and CDR2 SMNVEV (reference sequence). The J segment lost 7 bases and the V segment lost 6 bases, leaving 17 bases of the junction unmatched. The CDR3 extends over 17 amino acids. CDR3 nucleotides: TGTGCCAGCAGCCGCCTGGGGACAGGGGTCCCAATTGGGACCCAGTACTTC. Its translation is CASSRLGTGVPIGTQYF.

This clonotype has at least ten counts. The chain has TRBV7-9 and TRBJ1-4; tentative D call: TRBD1 (6 bases). V was cut by 5 bases and J by 3 bases, with 13 bases left in between. The CDR3 is 15 amino acids. CDR1 is SEHNR and CDR2 is FQNEAQ in the germline V gene (reference sequence). The CDR3 nucleotides are TGTGCCAGCAGCCCTCCGGGGGCTGCTAATGAAAAACTGTTTTTT. Protein product: CASSPPGAANEKLFF.

V and J are TRBV7-4 and TRBJ2-4; D possibly corresponds to TRBD2 (6 bases). Gene TRBJ2-5 matches the end of the DNA better, so the J call may be wrong. The CDR3 totals 14 residues. The V gene's germline CDR1 is SGHVT and CDR2 SQSDAQ. CDR3 coding DNA: TGTGCCAGCAGCTTAGCTGGGGCGGGGGAGACCCAGTACTTC. Encoded protein: CASSLAGAGETQYF.

J is TRBJ2-7 and V is TRBV7-2; no clear D. The CDR3 spans 13 residues. Trimming removed 1 base from V and 6 bases from J, with 10 bases in between. CDR1 is SGHTA and CDR2 is FQGNSA in the germline V gene. The CDR3 bases are TGTGCCAGCAGCTTAGTCTCTTCCCCCGAGCAGTACTTC. Translation: CASSLVSSPEQYF.

This clonotype was counted many times. The chain recombines TRBV5-1 with TRBJ2-1; TRBD1 agrees at 8 bases. Germline V gives CDR1 SGHRS, CDR2 YFSETQ. Trimming at V came to 2 bases and at J to 3 bases, leaving 1 base not matched to a gene. This CDR3 comprises 14 residues. The CDR3 DNA follows: TGCGCCAGCAGCTTAGGACAGGGCTACAATGAGCAGTTCTTC. Translation: CASSLGQGYNEQFF.

This clonotype appeared a few times. The chain carries TRBV28 and TRBJ2-7; the match to TRBD2 covers 9 bases. V lost 8 bases to trimming and J lost 7 bases; unmatched junction nucleotides: 18. This CDR3 is built from 16 residues. CDR1 MDHEN and CDR2 SYDVKM come from the germline V gene. Written as DNA, the CDR3 is TGTGCCAGCCAGGGGATAGCGGGAGCAGGGAGGGGGGAGCAGTACTTC. Protein: CASQGIAGAGRGEQYF. The variable domain in full, completed from reference TRBV28 and TRBJ2-7, reads DVKVTQSSRYLVKRTGEKVFLECVQDMDHENMFWYRQDPGLGLRLIYFSYDVKMKEKGDIPEGYSVSREKKERFSLILESASTNQTSMYLCASQGIAGAGRGEQYFGPGTRLTVT.

The rearrangement links TRBV3-1 to TRBJ2-3; D gene ambiguous. Trimming removed 4 bases from V and 1 base from J, with 9 bases in between. This CDR3 spans 14 amino acids. Per germline, CDR1 LGHDT and CDR2 YNNKEL (reference sequence). The chain's CDR3 is CASSPNLGTDTQYF. CDR3 nucleotides: TGTGCCAGCAGCCCCAATCTCGGCACAGATACGCAGTATTTT.

This chain connects TRBV27 to TRBJ2-1, with 9 bases matching TRBD2. The CDR3 sequence is 15 residues long. Germline lookup yields CDR1 MNHEY and CDR2 SMNVEV (reference sequence). V dropped 4 bases and J dropped 2; count of bases not matched to a gene: 3. The CDR3 region has the DNA TGTGCCAGCAGTTCGGGACTAGCCCCCTACAATGAGCAGTTCTTC. Translation gives CASSSGLAPYNEQFF.

In this sample, this clonotype turned up a few times. Given the absence of the conserved phenylalanine or tryptophan at the CDR3 end, a read error is likely. The DNA is omitted, as the CDR3 cannot be located on it reliably, and the CDR3 follows TCRdb's listing. The V call is TRBV6-2 or TRBV6-3, the J call TRBJ2-5; TRBD2 reflects the table's D call only, with no check against the DNA. The CDR3 has 15 amino acids, counting both end residues. CDR1 and CDR2 from the germline V gene are MNHEY and SVGEGT. The chain's CDR3 is CASRTTEDYGYTFGS.

This clonotype rates as medium-sized. V gene TRBV6-1 combines with J gene TRBJ2-7; 10 bases are a match to TRBD1. CDR1 is MNHNS and CDR2 is SASEGT in the germline V gene. The CDR3 is made up of 16 amino acids. V trimming: 5 bases; J trimming: 6 bases; junction bases outside the gene matches: 13. This CDR3 reads CASSFGWTGGLGEQYF. CDR3 coding DNA: TGTGCCAGCAGTTTTGGGTGGACAGGGGGATTAGGCGAGCAGTACTTC.

This clonotype appeared many times. The CDR3 is CASGGTGIGAQYF. CDR3 in DNA: TGTGCCAGCGGGGGGACAGGCATTGGGGCCCAGTACTTC. This chain connects TRBV5-5 to TRBJ2-5; the match to TRBD1 covers 8 bases. CDR3 length: 13 amino acids. Trimming took 7 bases from V and 9 from J; bases not matched to a gene: 11. Germline V gene sequence: CDR1 SGHKS, CDR2 YYEKEE (reference sequence).

This clonotype showed up just a few times. The chain employs TRBV12-5 and TRBJ2-6; 8 nucleotides align to TRBD1. J gave up 0 bases and V 2 bases, and 3 bases lay outside the gene matches. The length of the CDR3 is 17 residues. Germline V gene sequence: CDR1 LGHNT, CDR2 FRNRAP. The CDR3 here is CASGLSGGNSGANVLTF. The CDR3 DNA reads as TGTGCTAGTGGTTTGTCAGGGGGCAACTCTGGGGCCAACGTCCTGACTTTC.

This chain joins TRBV19 and TRBJ1-5, with 7 bases matching TRBD1. Trimming removed 3 bases from V and 1 base from J; junction bases left unmatched: 9. Germline loops: CDR1 LNHDA, CDR2 SQIVND (reference sequence). The CDR3 is made up of 17 amino acids. CDR3 DNA sequence: TGTGCCAGTAGTATCCGGGGTGGAGGGGGCAGCAATCAGCCCCAGCATTTT. Protein sequence: CASSIRGGGGSNQPQHF.